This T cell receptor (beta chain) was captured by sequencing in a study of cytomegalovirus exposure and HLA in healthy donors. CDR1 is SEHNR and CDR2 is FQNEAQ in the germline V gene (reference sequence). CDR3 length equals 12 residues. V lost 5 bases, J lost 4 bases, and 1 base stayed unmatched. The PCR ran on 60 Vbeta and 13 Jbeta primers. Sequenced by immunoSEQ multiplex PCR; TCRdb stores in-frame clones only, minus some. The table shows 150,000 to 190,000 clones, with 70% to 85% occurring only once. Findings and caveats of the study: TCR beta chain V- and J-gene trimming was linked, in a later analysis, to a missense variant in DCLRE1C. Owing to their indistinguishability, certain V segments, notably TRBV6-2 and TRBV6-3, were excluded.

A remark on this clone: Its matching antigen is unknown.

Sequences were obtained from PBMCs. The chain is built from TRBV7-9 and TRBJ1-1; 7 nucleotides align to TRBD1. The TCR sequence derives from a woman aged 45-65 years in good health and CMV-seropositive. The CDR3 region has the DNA TGTGCCAGCAGCCAGGGGGGCACTGAAGCTTTCTTT. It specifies CASSQGGTEAFF. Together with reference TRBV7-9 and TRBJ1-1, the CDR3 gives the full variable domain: DTGVSQNPRHKITKRGQNVTFRCDPISEHNRLYWYRQTLGQGPEFLTYFQNEAQLEKSRLLSDRFSAERPKGSFSTLEIQRTEQGDSAMYLCASSQGGTEAFFGQGTRLTVV.